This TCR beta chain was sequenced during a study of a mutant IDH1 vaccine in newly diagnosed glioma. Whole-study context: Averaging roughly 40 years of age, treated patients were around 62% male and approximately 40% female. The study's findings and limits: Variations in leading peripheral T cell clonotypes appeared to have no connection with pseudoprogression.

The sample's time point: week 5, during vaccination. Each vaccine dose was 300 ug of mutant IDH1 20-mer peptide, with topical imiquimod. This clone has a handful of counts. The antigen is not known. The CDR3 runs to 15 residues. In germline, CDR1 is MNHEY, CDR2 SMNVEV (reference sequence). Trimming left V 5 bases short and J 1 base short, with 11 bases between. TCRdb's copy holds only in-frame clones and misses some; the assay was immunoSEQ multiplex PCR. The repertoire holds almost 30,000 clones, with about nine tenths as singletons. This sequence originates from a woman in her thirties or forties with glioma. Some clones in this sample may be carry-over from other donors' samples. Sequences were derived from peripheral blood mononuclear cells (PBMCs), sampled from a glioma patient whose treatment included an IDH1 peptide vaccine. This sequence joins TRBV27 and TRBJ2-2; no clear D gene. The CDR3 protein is CASSVGSWNTGELFF. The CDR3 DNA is TGTGCCAGCAGTGTCGGATCTTGGAACACCGGGGAGCTGTTTTTT.